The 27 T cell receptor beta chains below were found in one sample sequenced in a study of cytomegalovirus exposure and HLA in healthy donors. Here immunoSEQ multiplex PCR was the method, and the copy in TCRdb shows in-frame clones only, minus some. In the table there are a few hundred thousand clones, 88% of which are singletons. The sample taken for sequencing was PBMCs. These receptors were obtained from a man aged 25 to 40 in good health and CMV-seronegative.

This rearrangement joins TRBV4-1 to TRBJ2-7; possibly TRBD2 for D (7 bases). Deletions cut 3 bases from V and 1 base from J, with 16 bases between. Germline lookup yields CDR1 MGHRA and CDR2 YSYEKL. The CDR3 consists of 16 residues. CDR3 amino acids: CASSHKGGLASYEQYF. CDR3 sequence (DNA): TGCGCCAGCAGCCATAAGGGGGGGCTAGCATCCTACGAGCAGTACTTC.

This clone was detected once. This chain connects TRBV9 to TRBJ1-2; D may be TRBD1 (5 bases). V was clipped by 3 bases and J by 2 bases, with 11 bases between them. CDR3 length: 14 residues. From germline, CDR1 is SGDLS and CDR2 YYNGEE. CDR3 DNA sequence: TGTGCCAGCAGCGGGGGCGGTTTCAACTATGGCTACACCTTC. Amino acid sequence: CASSGGGFNYGYTF.

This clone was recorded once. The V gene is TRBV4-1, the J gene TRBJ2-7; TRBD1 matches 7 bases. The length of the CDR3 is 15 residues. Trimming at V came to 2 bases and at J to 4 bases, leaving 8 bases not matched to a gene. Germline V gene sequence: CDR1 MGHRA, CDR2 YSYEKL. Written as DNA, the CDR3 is TGCGCCAGCAGCCAACGGACAGGCACTTATTACGAGCAGTACTTC. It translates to CASSQRTGTYYEQYF.

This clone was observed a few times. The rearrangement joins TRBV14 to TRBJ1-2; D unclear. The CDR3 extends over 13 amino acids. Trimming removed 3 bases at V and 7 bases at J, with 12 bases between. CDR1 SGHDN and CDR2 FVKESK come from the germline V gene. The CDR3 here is CASSHTTTGGYTF. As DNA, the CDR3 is TGTGCCAGCAGCCACACGACTACTGGTGGCTACACCTTC.

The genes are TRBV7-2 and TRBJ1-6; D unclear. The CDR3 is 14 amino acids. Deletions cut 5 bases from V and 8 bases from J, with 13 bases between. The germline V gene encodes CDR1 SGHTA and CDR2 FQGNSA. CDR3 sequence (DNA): TGTGCCAGCAGCACCGGTCCGGAGGATTCACCCCTCCACTTT. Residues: CASSTGPEDSPLHF.

As DNA, the CDR3 is TGTGCCAGCAGCTTGGCTTCTAGTCGAGAGGAGACCCAGTACTTC. It codes for CASSLASSREETQYF. This chain joins TRBV5-6 and TRBJ2-5, with D unresolved. The V end was cut by 0 bases, the J end by 5 bases, with 14 bases between. CDR1 is SGHDT, CDR2 YYEEEE, per germline. This CDR3 is 15 amino acids long. Together with reference TRBV5-6 and TRBJ2-5, the CDR3 gives the full variable domain: DAGVTQSPTHLIKTRGQQVTLRCSPKSGHDTVSWYQQALGQGPQFIFQYYEEEERQRGNFPDRFSGHQFPNYSSELNVNALLLGDSALYLCASSLASSREETQYFGPGTRLLVL.

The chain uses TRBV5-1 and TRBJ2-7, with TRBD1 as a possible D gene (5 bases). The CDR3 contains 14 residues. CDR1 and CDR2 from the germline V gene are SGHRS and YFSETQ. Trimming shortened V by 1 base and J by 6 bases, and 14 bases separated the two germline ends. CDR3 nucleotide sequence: TGCGCCAGCAGCTTGACTCCAGGGATTCGCGAGCAGTACTTC. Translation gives CASSLTPGIREQYF.

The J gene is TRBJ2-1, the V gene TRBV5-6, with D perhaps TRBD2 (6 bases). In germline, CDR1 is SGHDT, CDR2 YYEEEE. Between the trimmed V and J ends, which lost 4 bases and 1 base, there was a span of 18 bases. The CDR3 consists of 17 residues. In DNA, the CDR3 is TGTGCCAGCAGCACCTCATCGAGACTAGGATCCTACAATGAGCAGTTCTTC. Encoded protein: CASSTSSRLGSYNEQFF.

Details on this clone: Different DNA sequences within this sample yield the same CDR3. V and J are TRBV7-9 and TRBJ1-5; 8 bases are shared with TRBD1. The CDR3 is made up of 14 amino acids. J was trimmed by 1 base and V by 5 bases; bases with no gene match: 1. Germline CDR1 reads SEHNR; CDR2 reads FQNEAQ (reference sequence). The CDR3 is CASSRTGSNQPQHF. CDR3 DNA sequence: TGTGCCAGCAGCCGGACAGGGAGCAATCAGCCCCAGCATTTT.

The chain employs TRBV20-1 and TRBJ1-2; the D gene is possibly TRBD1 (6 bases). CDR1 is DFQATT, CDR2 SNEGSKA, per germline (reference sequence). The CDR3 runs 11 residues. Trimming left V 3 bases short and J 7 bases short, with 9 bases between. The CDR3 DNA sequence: TGCAGTGCTAGGGACAGTAGTGGCTACACCTTC. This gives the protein CSARDSSGYTF.

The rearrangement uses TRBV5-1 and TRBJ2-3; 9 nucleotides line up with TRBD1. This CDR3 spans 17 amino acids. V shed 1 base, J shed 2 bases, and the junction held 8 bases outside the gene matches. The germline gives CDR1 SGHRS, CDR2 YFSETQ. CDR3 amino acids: CASSLLAGTGPTDTQYF. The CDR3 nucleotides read TGCGCCAGCAGCTTGTTGGCCGGGACAGGGCCCACAGATACGCAGTATTTT.

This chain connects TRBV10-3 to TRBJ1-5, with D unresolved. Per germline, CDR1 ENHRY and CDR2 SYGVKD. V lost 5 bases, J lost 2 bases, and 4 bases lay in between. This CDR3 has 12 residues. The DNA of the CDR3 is TGTGCCATCAGTCGCGGCAATCAGCCCCAGCATTTT. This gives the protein CAISRGNQPQHF.

CDR3 loop: CASSPAETGVGNQPQHF. Here the CDR3 DNA reads TGTGCCAGCTCACCGGCGGAAACAGGGGTGGGCAATCAGCCCCAGCATTTT. This chain connects TRBV18 to TRBJ1-5, with 7 bases fitting TRBD1. After removal of 3 bases from V and 2 bases from J, the junction contained 10 bases not matched to a gene. Germline values: CDR1 KGHSH, CDR2 LQKENI. The CDR3 totals 17 residues.

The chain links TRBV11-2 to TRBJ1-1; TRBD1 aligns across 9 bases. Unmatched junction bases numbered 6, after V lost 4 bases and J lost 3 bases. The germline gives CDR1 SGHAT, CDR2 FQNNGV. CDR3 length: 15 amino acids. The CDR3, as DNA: TGTGCCAGCAGCTGGGGACAGGGTAAGGACACTGAAGCTTTCTTT. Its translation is CASSWGQGKDTEAFF.

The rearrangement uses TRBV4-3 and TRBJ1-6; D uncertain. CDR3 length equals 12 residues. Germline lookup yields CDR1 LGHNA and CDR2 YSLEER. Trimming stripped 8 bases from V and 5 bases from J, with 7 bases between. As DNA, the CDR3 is TGCGCCAGCCGTTCGGATAATTCACCCCTCCACTTT. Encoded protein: CASRSDNSPLHF.

The CDR3 nucleotides are TGTGCCAGCAGTGGGGACAGGGCCTATGGCTACACCTTC. It encodes CASSGDRAYGYTF. This chain links TRBV6-1 with TRBJ1-2, with 9 bases matching TRBD1. The CDR3 consists of 13 residues. Germline CDR1 and CDR2: MNHNS and SASEGT. Trimming removed 4 bases from V and 4 bases from J; junction bases left unmatched: 1.

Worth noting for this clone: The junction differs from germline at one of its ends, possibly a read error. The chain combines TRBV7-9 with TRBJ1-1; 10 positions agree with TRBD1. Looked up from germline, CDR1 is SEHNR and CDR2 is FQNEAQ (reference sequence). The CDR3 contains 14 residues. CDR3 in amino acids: CASSLPDPDRGFFF. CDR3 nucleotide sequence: TGTGCCAGCAGCTTACCAGATCCGGACAGGGGGTTCTTTTTT.

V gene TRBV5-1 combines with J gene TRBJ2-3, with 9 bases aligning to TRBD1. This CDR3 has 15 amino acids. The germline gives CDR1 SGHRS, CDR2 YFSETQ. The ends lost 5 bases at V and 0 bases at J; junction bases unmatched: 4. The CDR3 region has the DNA TGCGCCAGCAGGCGGGGACAGGGTAGCACAGATACGCAGTATTTT. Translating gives CASRRGQGSTDTQYF.

DNA for the CDR3: TGTGCCAGTAGTCGCGACGGGTGGGGCACAGATACGCAGTATTTT. This encodes CASSRDGWGTDTQYF. This sequence joins TRBV19 and TRBJ2-3; D is unclear. Germline loops: CDR1 LNHDA, CDR2 SQIVND (reference sequence). V gave up 5 bases and J gave up 1 base, with 13 bases separating them. This CDR3 spans 15 amino acids.

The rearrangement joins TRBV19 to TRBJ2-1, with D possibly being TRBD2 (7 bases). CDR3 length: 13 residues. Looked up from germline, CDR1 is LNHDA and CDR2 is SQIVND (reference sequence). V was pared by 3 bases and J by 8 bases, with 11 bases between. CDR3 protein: CASSIAGAYEQFF. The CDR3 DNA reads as TGTGCCAGTAGTATCGCGGGGGCCTATGAGCAGTTCTTC.

CDR3 DNA sequence: TGCGCCAGCAGCCAAGATTCTGGCGGGGGGACAACTAGCACAGATACGCAGTATTTT. It encodes CASSQDSGGGTTSTDTQYF. The chain uses TRBV4-1 and TRBJ2-3, with TRBD2 matching 8 bases. This CDR3 is built from 19 residues. With 0 bases clipped from V and 0 bases from J, the junction kept 11 bases outside the gene matches. Germline assignment: CDR1 MGHRA and CDR2 YSYEKL.

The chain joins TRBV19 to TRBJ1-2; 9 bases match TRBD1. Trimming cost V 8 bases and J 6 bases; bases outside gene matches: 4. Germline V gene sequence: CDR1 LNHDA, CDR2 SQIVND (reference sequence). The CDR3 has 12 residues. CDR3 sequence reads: CASVTGGNGYTF. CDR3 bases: TGTGCCAGTGTGACAGGGGGTAATGGCTACACCTTC.

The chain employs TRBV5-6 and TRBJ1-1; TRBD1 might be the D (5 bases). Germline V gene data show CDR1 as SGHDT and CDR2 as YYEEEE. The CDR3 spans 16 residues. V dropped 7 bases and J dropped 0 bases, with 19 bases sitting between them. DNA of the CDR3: TGTGCCAGCTCCTTGGCAGGGCCCTACATGAACACTGAAGCTTTCTTT. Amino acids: CASSLAGPYMNTEAFF.

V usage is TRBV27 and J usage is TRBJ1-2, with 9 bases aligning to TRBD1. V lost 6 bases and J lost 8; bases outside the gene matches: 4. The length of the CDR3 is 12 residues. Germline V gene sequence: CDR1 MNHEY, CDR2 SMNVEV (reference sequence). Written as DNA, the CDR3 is TGTGCCAGCAGAGGGACAGGGTGGGGCTACACCTTC. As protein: CASRGTGWGYTF.

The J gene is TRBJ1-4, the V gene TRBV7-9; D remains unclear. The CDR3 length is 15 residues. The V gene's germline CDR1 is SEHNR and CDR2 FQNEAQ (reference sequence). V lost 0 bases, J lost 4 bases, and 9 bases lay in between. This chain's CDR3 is CASSLAAGSNEKLFF. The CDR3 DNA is TGTGCCAGCAGCTTAGCTGCGGGGAGTAATGAAAAACTGTTTTTT. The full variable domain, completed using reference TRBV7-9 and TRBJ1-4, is DTGVSQNPRHKITKRGQNVTFRCDPISEHNRLYWYRQTLGQGPEFLTYFQNEAQLEKSRLLSDRFSAERPKGSFSTLEIQRTEQGDSAMYLCASSLAAGSNEKLFFGSGTQLSVL.

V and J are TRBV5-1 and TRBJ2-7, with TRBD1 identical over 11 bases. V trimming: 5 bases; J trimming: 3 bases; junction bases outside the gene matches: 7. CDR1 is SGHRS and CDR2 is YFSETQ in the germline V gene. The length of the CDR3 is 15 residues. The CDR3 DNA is TGCGCCAGCAGGGTTTCCGGGACAGGGGGCTACGAGCAGTACTTC. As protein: CASRVSGTGGYEQYF.

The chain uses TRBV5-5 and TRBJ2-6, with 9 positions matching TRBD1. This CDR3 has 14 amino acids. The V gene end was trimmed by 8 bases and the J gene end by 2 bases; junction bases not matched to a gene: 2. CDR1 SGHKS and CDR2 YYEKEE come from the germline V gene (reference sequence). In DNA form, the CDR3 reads TGTGCCAGTAACAGGGGGCCTGGGGCCAACGTCCTGACTTTC. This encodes CASNRGPGANVLTF.